Following are 16 T cell receptor beta chains from one sample sequenced in a study of cytomegalovirus exposure and HLA in healthy donors. Produced via immunoSEQ multiplex PCR; TCRdb's table is partial and in-frame only. The sample carries around 150,000 clones, approximately 87% recorded once. Sample: PBMCs. These receptors all stem from a woman aged 25 to 39 in good health and CMV-seronegative.

This rearrangement joins TRBV5-6 to TRBJ1-2, with 10 nucleotides matching TRBD1. The J segment lost 4 bases and the V segment lost 4 bases, leaving 16 bases of the junction unmatched. This CDR3 is built from 18 residues. CDR1 SGHDT and CDR2 YYEEEE come from the germline V gene. The CDR3 DNA sequence: TGTGCCAGCAGCCCGCAAAGACAGGGGGCATCAGCAAGCTATGGCTACACCTTC. Protein: CASSPQRQGASASYGYTF. The full variable domain, in which reference TRBV5-6 and TRBJ1-2 provide the parts outside the CDR3, is DAGVTQSPTHLIKTRGQQVTLRCSPKSGHDTVSWYQQALGQGPQFIFQYYEEEERQRGNFPDRFSGHQFPNYSSELNVNALLLGDSALYLCASSPQRQGASASYGYTFGSGTRLTVV.

This clone was detected only once. The chain combines TRBV19 with TRBJ1-1; no clear D gene. CDR3 size: 12 residues. In germline, CDR1 is LNHDA, CDR2 SQIVND (reference sequence). V dropped 2 bases and J dropped 3 bases, with 4 bases sitting between them. The CDR3 DNA follows: TGTGCCAGTAGTATAAGGGACACTGAAGCTTTCTTT. Its protein product is CASSIRDTEAFF.

This chain joins TRBV5-6 and TRBJ1-1; D uncertain. V lost 4 bases, J lost 1 base, and 17 bases lay in between. Looked up from germline, CDR1 is SGHDT and CDR2 is YYEEEE. This CDR3 region has 16 residues. CDR3 bases: TGTGCCAGCAGCCGGAGGTCCGAGAGAAGGAACACTGAAGCTTTCTTT. Protein: CASSRRSERRNTEAFF.

This clone occurred once. V usage is TRBV5-1 and J usage is TRBJ1-2, with D possibly being TRBD1 (5 bases). The CDR3 contains 15 residues. Trimming left V 3 bases short and J 4 bases short, with 16 bases between. Germline V lookup: CDR1 SGHRS, CDR2 YFSETQ. The CDR3 DNA sequence: TGCGCCAGCAGCTCCGCCGGGACCGTCATCTATGGCTACACCTTC. Translating gives CASSSAGTVIYGYTF.

The rearrangement links TRBV5-4 to TRBJ1-2, with 9 bases that match TRBD1. The germline gives CDR1 SGHNT, CDR2 YYREEE (reference sequence). The CDR3 is 17 residues long. V lost 4 bases, J lost 4 bases, and 14 bases stayed unmatched. CDR3 region: CASSDRDRATFSYGYTF. CDR3 DNA sequence: TGTGCCAGCAGCGACCGGGACAGGGCTACTTTTTCCTATGGCTACACCTTC.

The chain combines TRBV13 with TRBJ1-4; tentative D call: TRBD1 (6 bases). Deletions cut 5 bases from V and 0 bases from J, with 13 bases between. The CDR3 has 16 residues. CDR1 PRHDT and CDR2 FYEKMQ come from the germline V gene (reference sequence). Here the CDR3 reads CASSLRTVSTNEKLFF. As DNA, the CDR3 is TGTGCCAGCAGCCTCCGGACAGTTTCAACTAATGAAAAACTGTTTTTT.

This chain links TRBV4-1 with TRBJ1-4; D remains unclear. Trimming removed 3 bases at V and 0 bases at J, with 8 bases between. Per germline, CDR1 MGHRA and CDR2 YSYEKL. The CDR3 loop spans 15 amino acids. The CDR3 is CASSQRPATNEKLFF. For the CDR3, the DNA is TGCGCCAGCAGCCAGCGACCCGCAACTAATGAAAAACTGTTTTTT.

This clone was seen a few times. The V and J genes are TRBV11-2 and TRBJ2-1; the D gene is possibly TRBD2 (5 bases). Deletions cut 3 bases from V and 13 bases from J, with 13 bases between. Germline V gene sequence: CDR1 SGHAT, CDR2 FQNNGV. The CDR3 has 12 residues. DNA of the CDR3: TGTGCCAGCAGCTTGGACGGAGGAACTCAGTTCTTC. This codes for CASSLDGGTQFF. Variable domain in full (rest from reference TRBV11-2 and TRBJ2-1): EAGVAQSPRYKIIEKRQSVAFWCNPISGHATLYWYQQILGQGPKLLIQFQNNGVVDDSQLPKDRFSAERLKGVDSTLKIQPAKLEDSAVYLCASSLDGGTQFFGPGTRLTVL.

The gene calls are TRBV20-1 and TRBJ2-7, with D uncertain. The germline V and J ends were trimmed by 4 bases and 6 bases, with 10 bases remaining between them. Germline V gives CDR1 DFQATT, CDR2 SNEGSKA (reference sequence). The CDR3 length is 11 residues. The CDR3 DNA follows: TGCAGTGCTAATGGACCGGTCGAGCAGTACTTC. Amino acids: CSANGPVEQYF.

As concerns this clone: Different DNA sequences within this sample yield the same CDR3. The rearrangement links TRBV6-5 to TRBJ2-7, with TRBD2 matching 7 bases. Trimming at V came to 3 bases and at J to 3 bases, leaving 5 bases not matched to a gene. This CDR3 has 14 residues. Germline CDR1 is MNHEY and CDR2 is SVGAGI. CDR3 sequence: CASSYSGGSYEQYF. DNA for the CDR3: TGTGCCAGCAGTTATAGCGGCGGGAGCTACGAGCAGTACTTC.

The chain uses TRBV2 and TRBJ1-2; 7 bases are shared with TRBD1. The CDR3 contains 14 residues. Per germline, CDR1 SNHLY and CDR2 FYNNEI. With 6 bases clipped from V and 1 base from J, the junction kept 5 bases outside the gene matches. CDR3 bases: TGTGCCAGCAGCCGGGACAGTCTTAACTATGGCTACACCTTC. This gives the protein CASSRDSLNYGYTF.

This rearrangement joins TRBV7-9 to TRBJ1-6; 9 bases line up with TRBD1. The CDR3 is 14 amino acids. Per the germline V gene, CDR1 is SEHNR and CDR2 is FQNEAQ (reference sequence). Trimming cost V 7 bases and J 13 bases; bases outside gene matches: 11. Here the CDR3 DNA reads TGTGCCAGCACTGCCGCGGGGACAGGGCTTCCCCTCCACTTT. Protein sequence: CASTAAGTGLPLHF.

Here the CDR3 reads CASSLGFYNEQFF. For the CDR3, the DNA is TGTGCCAGCAGCTTAGGTTTCTACAATGAGCAGTTCTTC. This chain joins TRBV7-3 and TRBJ2-1; D is undetermined. Germline CDR1 is SGHTA and CDR2 is FQGTGA. V was pared by 2 bases and J by 3 bases, with 5 bases between. The CDR3 spans 13 residues.

This sequence joins TRBV5-1 and TRBJ2-2; D not resolved. CDR1 SGHRS and CDR2 YFSETQ come from the germline V gene. V shed 5 bases and J shed 1 base, with 9 bases lying between them. The CDR3 totals 14 residues. CDR3 DNA: TGCGCCAGCAGAAAGGGCGGGAACACCGGGGAGCTGTTTTTT. The encoded protein is CASRKGGNTGELFF.

The chain couples TRBV4-3 to TRBJ1-6; maybe TRBD1 (6 bases). The CDR3 is made up of 15 amino acids. Germline V gives CDR1 LGHNA, CDR2 YSLEER. V was pared by 4 bases and J by 6 bases, with 13 bases between. DNA of the CDR3: TGCGCCAGCAGCCGGGAACAGGGTATTAATTCACCCCTCCACTTT. It translates to CASSREQGINSPLHF.

The chain has TRBV29-1 and TRBJ1-2, with D hard to call. The germline V gene encodes CDR1 SQVTM and CDR2 ANQGSEA. The length of the CDR3 is 15 residues. V gave up 0 bases and J gave up 8 bases, with 19 bases separating them. CDR3 DNA sequence: TGCAGCGTTGAAGATAGGGTGGGTGCAGGAGGCGGCTACACCTTC. It specifies CSVEDRVGAGGGYTF.